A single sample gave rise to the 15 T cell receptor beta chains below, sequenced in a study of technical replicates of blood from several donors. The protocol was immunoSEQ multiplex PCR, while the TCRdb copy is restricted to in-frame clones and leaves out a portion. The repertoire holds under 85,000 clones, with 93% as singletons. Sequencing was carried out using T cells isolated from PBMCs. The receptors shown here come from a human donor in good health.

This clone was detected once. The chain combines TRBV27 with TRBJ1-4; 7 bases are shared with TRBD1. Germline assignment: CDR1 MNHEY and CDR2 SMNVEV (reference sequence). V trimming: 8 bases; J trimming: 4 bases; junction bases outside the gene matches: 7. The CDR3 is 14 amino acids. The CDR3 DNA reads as TGTGCCAGCGGATGGGACAGCCTTAATGAAAAACTGTTTTTT. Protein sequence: CASGWDSLNEKLFF.

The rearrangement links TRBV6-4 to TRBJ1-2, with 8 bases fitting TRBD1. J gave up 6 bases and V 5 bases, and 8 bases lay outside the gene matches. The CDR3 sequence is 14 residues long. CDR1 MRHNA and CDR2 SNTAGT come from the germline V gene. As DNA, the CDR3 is TGTGCCAGCAGTCCGGACAGGGCGATTCATGGCTACACCTTC. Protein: CASSPDRAIHGYTF.

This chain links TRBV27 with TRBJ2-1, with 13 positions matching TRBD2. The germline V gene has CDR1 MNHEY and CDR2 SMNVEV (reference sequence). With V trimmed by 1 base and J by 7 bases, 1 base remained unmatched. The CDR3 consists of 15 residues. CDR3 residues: CASSLWTSGSNEQFF. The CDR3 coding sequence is TGTGCCAGCAGTTTATGGACTAGCGGGAGTAATGAGCAGTTCTTC.

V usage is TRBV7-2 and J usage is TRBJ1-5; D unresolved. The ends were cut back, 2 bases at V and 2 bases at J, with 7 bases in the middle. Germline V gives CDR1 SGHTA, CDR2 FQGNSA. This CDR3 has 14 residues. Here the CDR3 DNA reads TGTGCCAGCAGCTTATGGCAGGGCAATCAGCCCCAGCATTTT. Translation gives CASSLWQGNQPQHF.

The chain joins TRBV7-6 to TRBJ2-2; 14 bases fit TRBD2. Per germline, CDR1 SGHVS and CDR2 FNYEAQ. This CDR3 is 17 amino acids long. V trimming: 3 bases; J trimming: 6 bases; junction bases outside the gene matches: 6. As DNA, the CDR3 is TGTGCCAGCAGCTTCGGACTAGCGGGAGGCGTTGCCGGGGAGCTGTTTTTT. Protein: CASSFGLAGGVAGELFF. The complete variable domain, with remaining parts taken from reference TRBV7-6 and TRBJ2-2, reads GAGVSQSPRYKVTKRGQDVALRCDPISGHVSLYWYRQALGQGPEFLTYFNYEAQQDKSGLPNDRFSAERPEGSISTLTIQRTEQRDSAMYRCASSFGLAGGVAGELFFGEGSRLTVL.

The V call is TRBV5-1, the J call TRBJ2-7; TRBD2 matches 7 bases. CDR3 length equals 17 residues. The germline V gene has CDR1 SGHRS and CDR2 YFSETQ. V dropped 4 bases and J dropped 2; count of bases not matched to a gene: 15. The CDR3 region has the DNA TGCGCCAGCAGCCCCGACCAGTATAGGGACTATCCCTACGAGCAGTACTTC. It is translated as CASSPDQYRDYPYEQYF.

This chain's CDR3 is CASSPGPARGGKLFF. CDR3 nucleotides: TGTGCCAGCAGCCCAGGCCCGGCACGGGGGGGGAAACTGTTTTTT. The genes are TRBV11-2 and TRBJ1-4; tentative D call: TRBD1 (5 bases). V lost 5 bases, J lost 11 bases, and 21 bases lay in between. The germline V gene has CDR1 SGHAT and CDR2 FQNNGV. The CDR3 spans 15 residues.

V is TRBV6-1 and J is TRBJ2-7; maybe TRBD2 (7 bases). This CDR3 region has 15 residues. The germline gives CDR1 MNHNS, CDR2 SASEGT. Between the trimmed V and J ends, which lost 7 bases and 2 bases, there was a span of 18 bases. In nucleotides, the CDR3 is TGTGCCAGCACCCTAGGGGGACTACCGGCCTACGAGCAGTACTTC. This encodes CASTLGGLPAYEQYF.

The CDR3 nucleotides are TGTGCCAGCTCATTCGACAGGGAGTATCAGCCCCAGCATTTT. Residues: CASSFDREYQPQHF. The V call is TRBV18, the J call TRBJ1-5; 7 bases line up with TRBD1. This CDR3 contains 14 residues. Germline values: CDR1 KGHSH, CDR2 LQKENI. The ends lost 5 bases at V and 5 bases at J; junction bases unmatched: 6.

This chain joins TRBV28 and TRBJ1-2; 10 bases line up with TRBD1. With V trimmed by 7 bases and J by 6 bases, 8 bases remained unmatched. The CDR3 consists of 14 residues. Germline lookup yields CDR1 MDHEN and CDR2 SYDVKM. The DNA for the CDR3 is TGTGCCAGCAAAACCGGGACAGGGGCGAATGGCTACACCTTC. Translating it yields CASKTGTGANGYTF.

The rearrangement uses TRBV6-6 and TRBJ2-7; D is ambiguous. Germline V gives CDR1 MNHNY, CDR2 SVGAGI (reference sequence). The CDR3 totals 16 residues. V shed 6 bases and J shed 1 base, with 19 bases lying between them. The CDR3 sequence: CASSPSVGLESYEQYF. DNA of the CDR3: TGTGCCAGCAGCCCCTCCGTGGGCCTCGAATCCTACGAGCAGTACTTC.

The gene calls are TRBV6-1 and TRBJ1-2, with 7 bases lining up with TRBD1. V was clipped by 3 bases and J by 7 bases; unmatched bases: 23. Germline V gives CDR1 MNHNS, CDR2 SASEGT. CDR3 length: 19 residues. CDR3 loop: CASSDGFPGWDSLGGGYTF. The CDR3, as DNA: TGTGCCAGCAGTGATGGTTTTCCTGGTTGGGACAGCCTGGGTGGTGGCTACACCTTC.

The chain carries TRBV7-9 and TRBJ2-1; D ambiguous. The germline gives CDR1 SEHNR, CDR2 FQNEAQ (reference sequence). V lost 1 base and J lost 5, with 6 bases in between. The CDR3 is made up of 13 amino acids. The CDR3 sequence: CASSLGADNEQFF. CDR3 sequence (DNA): TGTGCCAGCAGCTTAGGGGCAGACAATGAGCAGTTCTTC.

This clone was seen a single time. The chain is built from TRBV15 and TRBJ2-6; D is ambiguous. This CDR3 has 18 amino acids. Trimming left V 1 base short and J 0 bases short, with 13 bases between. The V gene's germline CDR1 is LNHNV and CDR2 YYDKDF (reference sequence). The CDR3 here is CATSRGRTLGSGANVLTF. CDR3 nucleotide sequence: TGTGCCACCAGCAGAGGGAGAACTTTAGGCTCTGGGGCCAACGTCCTGACTTTC. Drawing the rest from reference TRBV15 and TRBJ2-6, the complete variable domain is DAMVIQNPRYQVTQFGKPVTLSCSQTLNHNVMYWYQQKSSQAPKLLFHYYDKDFNNEADTPDNFQSRRPNTSFCFLDIRSPGLGDTAMYLCATSRGRTLGSGANVLTFGAGSRLTVL.

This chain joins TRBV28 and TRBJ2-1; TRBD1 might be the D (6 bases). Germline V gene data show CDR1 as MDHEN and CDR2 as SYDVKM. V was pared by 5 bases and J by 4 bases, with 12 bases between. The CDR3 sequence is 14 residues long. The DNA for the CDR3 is TGTGCCAGCAGTCTCAGGGGCGGGTACAATGAGCAGTTCTTC. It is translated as CASSLRGGYNEQFF.